The entry below describes one T cell receptor (beta chain). Seattle cases were enrolled at active infection and followed longitudinally. Unmatched junction bases numbered 8, after V lost 6 bases and J lost 3 bases. Germline CDR1 reads MNHNY; CDR2 reads SVGAGI (reference sequence). The CDR3 covers 15 residues. This record belongs to a study of blood T cell repertoires in COVID-19. About the study: The study drew acute and convalescent COVID-19 samples from the United States, Italy and Spain.

Per the study methods: The authors estimated nucleated cell counts from reference gene primer amplification. Measured with immunoSEQ multiplex PCR; TCRdb has only the in-frame clones, and not every one. The DNA gave D and trimming, while V, J and clone size come from that table. The profile shows approximately 210,000 clones, roughly 80% of them singletons. The V and J genes are TRBV6-6 and TRBJ1-5, with 7 bases matching TRBD1. Sequencing was done on a sample of peripheral blood. The source of this sequence is a man in his sixties with COVID-19, enrolled during active disease. This CDR3 is CASRSQGGLNQPQHF. CDR3 DNA sequence: TGTGCCAGCAGATCTCAGGGGGGCCTCAATCAGCCCCAGCATTTT.